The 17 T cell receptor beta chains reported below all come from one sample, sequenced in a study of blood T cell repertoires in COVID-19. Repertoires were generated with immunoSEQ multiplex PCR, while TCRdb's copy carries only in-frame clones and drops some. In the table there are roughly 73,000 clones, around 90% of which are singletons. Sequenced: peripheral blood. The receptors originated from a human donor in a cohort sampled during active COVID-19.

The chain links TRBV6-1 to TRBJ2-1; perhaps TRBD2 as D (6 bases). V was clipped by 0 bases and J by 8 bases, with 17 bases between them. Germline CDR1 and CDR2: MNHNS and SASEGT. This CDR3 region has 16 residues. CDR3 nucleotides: TGTGCCAGCAGTGAAGCGCCGGGAGTAGCTGGCGATGAGCAGTTCTTC. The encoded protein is CASSEAPGVAGDEQFF.

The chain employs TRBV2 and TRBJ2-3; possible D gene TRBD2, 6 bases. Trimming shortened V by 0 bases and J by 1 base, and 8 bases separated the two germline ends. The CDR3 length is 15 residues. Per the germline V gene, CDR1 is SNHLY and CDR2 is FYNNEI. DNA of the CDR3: TGTGCCAGCAGTGAAGCTCGCGGGGGCACAGATACGCAGTATTTT. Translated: CASSEARGGTDTQYF.

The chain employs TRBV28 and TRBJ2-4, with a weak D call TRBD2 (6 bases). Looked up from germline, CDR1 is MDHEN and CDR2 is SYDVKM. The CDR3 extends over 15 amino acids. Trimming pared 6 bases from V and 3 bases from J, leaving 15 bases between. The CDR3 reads CASSTPQEGKNIQYF. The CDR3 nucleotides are TGTGCCAGCAGCACCCCCCAGGAGGGCAAAAACATTCAGTACTTC.

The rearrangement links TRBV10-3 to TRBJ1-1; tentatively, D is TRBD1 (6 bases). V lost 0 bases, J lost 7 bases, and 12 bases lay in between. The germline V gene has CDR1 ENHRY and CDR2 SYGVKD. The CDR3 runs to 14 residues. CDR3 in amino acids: CAISESTGKLEAFF. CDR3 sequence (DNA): TGTGCCATCAGTGAGTCGACAGGAAAACTTGAAGCTTTCTTT.

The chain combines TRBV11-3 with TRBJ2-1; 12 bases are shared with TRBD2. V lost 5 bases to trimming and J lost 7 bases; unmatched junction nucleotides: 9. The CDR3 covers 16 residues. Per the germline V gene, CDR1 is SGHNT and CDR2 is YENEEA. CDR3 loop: CASSPRTSGNLNEQFF. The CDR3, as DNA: TGTGCCAGCAGCCCCCGGACTAGCGGGAATCTAAATGAGCAGTTCTTC.

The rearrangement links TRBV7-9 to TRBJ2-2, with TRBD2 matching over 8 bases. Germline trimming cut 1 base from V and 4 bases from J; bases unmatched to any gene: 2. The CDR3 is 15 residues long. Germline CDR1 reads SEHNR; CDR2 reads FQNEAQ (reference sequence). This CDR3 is CASSLDGRATGELFF. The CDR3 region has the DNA TGTGCCAGCAGCTTAGACGGGAGGGCCACCGGGGAGCTGTTTTTT.

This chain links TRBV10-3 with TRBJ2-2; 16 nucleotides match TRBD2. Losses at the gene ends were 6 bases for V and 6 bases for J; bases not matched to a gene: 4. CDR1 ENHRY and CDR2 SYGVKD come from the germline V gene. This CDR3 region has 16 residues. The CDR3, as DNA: TGTGCCATCAGCCCTGGGACTAGCGGGAGGGCCGGGGAGCTGTTTTTT. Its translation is CAISPGTSGRAGELFF.

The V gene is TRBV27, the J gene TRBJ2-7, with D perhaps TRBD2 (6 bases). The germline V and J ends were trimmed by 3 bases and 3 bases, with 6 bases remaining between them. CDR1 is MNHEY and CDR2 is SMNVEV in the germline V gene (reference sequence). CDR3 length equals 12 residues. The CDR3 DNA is TGTGCCAGCAGTTTGGGAGGCTACGAGCAGTACTTC. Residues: CASSLGGYEQYF.

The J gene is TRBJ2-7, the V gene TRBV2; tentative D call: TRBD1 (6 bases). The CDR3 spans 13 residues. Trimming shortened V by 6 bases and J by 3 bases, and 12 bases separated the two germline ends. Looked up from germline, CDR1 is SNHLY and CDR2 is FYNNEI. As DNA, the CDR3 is TGTGCCAGCAGGATCGGACAGCTCTACGAGCAGTACGTC. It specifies CASRIGQLYEQYV.

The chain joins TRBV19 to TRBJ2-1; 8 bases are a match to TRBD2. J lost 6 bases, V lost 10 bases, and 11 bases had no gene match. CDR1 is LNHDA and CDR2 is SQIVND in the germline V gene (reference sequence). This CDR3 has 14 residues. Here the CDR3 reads CATKQASGLNEQFF. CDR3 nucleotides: TGTGCCACAAAACAGGCTAGCGGGCTCAATGAGCAGTTCTTC. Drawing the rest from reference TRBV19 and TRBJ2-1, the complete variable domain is DGGITQSPKYLFRKEGQNVTLSCEQNLNHDAMYWYRQDPGQGLRLIYYSQIVNDFQKGDIAEGYSVSREKKESFPLTVTSAQKNPTAFYLCATKQASGLNEQFFGPGTRLTVL.

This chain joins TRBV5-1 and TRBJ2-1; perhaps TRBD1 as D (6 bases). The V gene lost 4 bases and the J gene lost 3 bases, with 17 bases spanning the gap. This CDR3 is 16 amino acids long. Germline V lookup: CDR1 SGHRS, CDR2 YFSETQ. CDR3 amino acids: CASSKLLQGRYNEQFF. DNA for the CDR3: TGCGCCAGCAGCAAACTACTGCAGGGGCGCTACAATGAGCAGTTCTTC.

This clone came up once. CDR3 coding DNA: TGTGCCAGTAGTATAGGAGCAGGGAGGGGCACTGAAGCTTTCTTT. As protein: CASSIGAGRGTEAFF. The rearrangement joins TRBV19 to TRBJ1-1; TRBD1 is a possible D gene (5 bases). The V and J ends lost 1 base and 4 bases respectively, with 13 bases between them. CDR3 length: 15 residues. Germline loops: CDR1 LNHDA, CDR2 SQIVND (reference sequence).

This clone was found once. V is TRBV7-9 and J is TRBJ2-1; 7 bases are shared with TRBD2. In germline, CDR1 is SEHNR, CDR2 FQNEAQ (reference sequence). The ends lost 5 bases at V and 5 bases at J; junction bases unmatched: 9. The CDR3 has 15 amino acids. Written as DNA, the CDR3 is TGTGCCAGCAGCCGAAGGCGGGAGCAACACAATGAGCAGTTCTTC. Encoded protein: CASSRRREQHNEQFF. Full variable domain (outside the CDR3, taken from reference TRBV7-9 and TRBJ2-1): DTGVSQNPRHKITKRGQNVTFRCDPISEHNRLYWYRQTLGQGPEFLTYFQNEAQLEKSRLLSDRFSAERPKGSFSTLEIQRTEQGDSAMYLCASSRRREQHNEQFFGPGTRLTVL.

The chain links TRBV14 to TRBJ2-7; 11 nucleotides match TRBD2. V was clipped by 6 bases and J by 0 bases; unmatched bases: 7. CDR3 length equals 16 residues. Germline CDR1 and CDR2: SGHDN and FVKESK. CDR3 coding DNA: TGTGCCAGCAGACCCGGGACTAGCGGAGACTCCTACGAGCAGTACGTC. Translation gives CASRPGTSGDSYEQYV.

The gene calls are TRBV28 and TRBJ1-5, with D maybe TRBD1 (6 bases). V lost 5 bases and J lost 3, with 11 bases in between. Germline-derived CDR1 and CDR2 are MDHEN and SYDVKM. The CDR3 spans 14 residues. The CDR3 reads CASSPQGNNQPQHF. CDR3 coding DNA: TGTGCCAGCAGTCCTCAGGGGAACAATCAGCCCCAGCATTTT.

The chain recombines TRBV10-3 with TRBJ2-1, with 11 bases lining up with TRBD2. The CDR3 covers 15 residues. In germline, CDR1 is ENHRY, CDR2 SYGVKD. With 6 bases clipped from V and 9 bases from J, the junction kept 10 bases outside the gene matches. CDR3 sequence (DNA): TGTGCCATCAGGGGTACTAGCGGGAGTTCGGGTGAGCAGTTCTTC. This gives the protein CAIRGTSGSSGEQFF.

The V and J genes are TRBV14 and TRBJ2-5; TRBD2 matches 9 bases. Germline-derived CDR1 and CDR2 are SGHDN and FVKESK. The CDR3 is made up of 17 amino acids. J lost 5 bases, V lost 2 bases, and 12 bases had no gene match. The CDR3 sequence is CASSQWRGRALGETQYF. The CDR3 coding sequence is TGTGCCAGCAGCCAATGGCGCGGGAGGGCCCTCGGGGAGACCCAGTACTTC.